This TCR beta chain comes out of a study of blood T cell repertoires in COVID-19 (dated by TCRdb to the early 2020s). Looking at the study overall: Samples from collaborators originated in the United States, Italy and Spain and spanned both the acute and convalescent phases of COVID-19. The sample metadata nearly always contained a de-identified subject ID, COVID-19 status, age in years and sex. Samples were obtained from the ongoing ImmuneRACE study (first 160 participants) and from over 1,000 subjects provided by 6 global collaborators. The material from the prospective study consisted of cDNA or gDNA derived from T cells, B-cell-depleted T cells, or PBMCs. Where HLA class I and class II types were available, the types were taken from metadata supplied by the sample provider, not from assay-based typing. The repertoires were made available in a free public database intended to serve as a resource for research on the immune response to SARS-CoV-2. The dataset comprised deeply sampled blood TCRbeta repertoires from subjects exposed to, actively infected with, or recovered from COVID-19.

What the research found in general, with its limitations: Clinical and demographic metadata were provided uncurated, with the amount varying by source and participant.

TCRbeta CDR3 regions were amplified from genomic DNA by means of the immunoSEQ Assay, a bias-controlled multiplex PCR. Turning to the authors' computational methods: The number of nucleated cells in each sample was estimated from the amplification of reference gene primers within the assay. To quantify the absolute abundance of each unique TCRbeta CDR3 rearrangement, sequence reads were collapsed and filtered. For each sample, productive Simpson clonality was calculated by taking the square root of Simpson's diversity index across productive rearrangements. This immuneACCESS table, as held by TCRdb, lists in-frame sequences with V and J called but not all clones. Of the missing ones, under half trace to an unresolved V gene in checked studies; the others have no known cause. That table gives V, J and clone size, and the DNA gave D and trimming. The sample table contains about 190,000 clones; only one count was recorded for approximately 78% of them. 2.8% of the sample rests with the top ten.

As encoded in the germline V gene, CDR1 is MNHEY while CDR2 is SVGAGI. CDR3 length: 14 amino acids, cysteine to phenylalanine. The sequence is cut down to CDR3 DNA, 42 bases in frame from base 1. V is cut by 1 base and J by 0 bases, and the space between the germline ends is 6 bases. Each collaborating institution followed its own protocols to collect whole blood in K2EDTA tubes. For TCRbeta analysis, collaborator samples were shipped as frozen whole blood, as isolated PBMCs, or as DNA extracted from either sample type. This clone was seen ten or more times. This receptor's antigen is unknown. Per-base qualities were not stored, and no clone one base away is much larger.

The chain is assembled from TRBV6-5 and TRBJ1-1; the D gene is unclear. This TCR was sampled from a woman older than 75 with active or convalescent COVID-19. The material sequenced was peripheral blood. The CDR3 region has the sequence CASSYYKVNTEAFF. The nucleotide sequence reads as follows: TGTGCCAGCAGTTACTACAAAGTGAACACTGAAGCTTTCTTT.